One TCR beta chain is described in this entry. The CDR3 length is 14 residues. From germline, CDR1 is MNHEY and CDR2 SVGAGI. V gave up 0 bases and J gave up 3 bases, with 9 bases separating them. TCRdb keeps only in-frame clones here, not all; method: immunoSEQ multiplex PCR. The repertoire holds some 300,000 clones, about 88% seen once, with 2% in the top ten. The sample comes from a study of blood T cell repertoires in COVID-19. Background on the study: Samples of COVID-19 (acute and convalescent) were obtained from the United States, Italy and Spain.

This study enrolled people aged roughly 18 to 89 from about two dozen US geographic areas. The sequenced sample consisted of PBMCs or T cells enriched from blood (not recorded which). This TCR was sampled from a woman aged 60-75 years in a cohort exposed to, infected with or recovered from COVID-19 (not recorded which). The chain has TRBV6-5 and TRBJ2-7; no definite D call. The DNA of the CDR3 is TGTGCCAGCAGTTACTCGCTCGGAGACTACGAGCAGTACTTC. It codes for CASSYSLGDYEQYF.